This T cell receptor (beta chain) was recovered during a study of T-cell reconstitution after alpha-beta-depleted transplantation in children. Whole-study findings and limits: Approximately two months post-transplant, alpha-beta T cells reportedly originated from several hundred expanded graft clones.

Using unique molecular identifiers, the investigators prepared the TCRbeta library. Using its own MiXCR run on the PCR reads, TCRdb lists one record per CDR3 protein. Of over 400,000 distinct CDR3 sequences detected, roughly two fifths appear once; the ten largest clones hold 27%. The CDR3 loop spans 16 amino acids. The V gene end was trimmed by 2 bases and the J gene end by 4 bases; junction bases not matched to a gene: 8. Germline V gene sequence: CDR1 LNHNV, CDR2 YYDKDF (reference sequence). This clonotype has more than one count but fewer than ten. Its antigen is currently unknown. The chain has TRBV15 and TRBJ1-5, with 7 bases fitting TRBD1. The sequenced sample was PBMCs, obtained before TCRalphabeta/CD19-depleted stem cell transplant. The sequence was obtained from a girl aged 2 to 9 with aplastic anemia, due to receive a stem cell transplant. Written as DNA, the CDR3 is TGTGCCACCAGCAGAAAGGGCCAACAGGGGAATCAGCCCCAGCATTTT. It yields the protein CATSRKGQQGNQPQHF.